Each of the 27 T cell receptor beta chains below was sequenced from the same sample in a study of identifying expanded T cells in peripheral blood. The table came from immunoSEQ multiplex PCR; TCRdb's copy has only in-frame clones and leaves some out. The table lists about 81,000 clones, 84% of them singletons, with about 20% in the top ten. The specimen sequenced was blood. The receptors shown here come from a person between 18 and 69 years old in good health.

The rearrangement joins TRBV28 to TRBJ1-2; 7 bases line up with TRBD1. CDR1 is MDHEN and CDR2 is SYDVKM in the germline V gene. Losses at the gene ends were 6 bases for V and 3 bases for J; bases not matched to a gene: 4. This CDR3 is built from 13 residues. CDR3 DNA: TGTGCCAGCAGGTCCGGACAGGACTATGGCTACACCTTC. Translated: CASRSGQDYGYTF.

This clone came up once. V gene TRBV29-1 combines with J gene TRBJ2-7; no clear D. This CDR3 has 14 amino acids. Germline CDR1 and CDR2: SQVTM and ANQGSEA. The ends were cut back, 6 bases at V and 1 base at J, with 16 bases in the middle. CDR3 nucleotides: TGCAGCGTCCGTGACGGTTTATTATCCTACGAGCAGTACTTC. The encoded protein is CSVRDGLLSYEQYF.

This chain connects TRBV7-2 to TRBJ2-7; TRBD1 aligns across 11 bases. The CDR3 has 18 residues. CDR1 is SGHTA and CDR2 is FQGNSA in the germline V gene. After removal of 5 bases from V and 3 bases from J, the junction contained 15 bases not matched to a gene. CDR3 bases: TGTGCCAGCAGCCCCAGGGACAGGGGGTACCCCCACCTCTACGAGCAGTACTTC. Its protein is CASSPRDRGYPHLYEQYF.

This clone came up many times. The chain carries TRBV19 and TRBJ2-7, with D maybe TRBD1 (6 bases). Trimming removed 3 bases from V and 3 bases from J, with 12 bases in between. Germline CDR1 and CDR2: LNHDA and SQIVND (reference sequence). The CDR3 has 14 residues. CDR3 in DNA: TGTGCCAGTAGTATCCAGGACAGCCACTACGAGCAGTACTTC. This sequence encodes CASSIQDSHYEQYF.

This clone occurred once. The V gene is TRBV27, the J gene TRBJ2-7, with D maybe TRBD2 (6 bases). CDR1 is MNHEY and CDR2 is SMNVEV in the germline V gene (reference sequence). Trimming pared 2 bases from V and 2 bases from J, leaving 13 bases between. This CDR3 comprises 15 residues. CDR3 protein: CASSLGAGGAYEQYF. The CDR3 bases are TGTGCCAGCAGTTTAGGGGCAGGCGGGGCCTACGAGCAGTACTTC.

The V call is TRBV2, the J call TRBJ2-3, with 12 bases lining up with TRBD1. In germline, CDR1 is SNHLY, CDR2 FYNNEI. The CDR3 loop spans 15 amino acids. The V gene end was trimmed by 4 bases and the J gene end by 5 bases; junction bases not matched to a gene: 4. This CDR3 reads CASSGGQGAQDTQYF. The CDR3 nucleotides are TGTGCCAGCAGTGGGGGACAGGGGGCGCAAGATACGCAGTATTTT. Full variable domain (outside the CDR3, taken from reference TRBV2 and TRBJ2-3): EPEVTQTPSHQVTQMGQEVILRCVPISNHLYFYWYRQILGQKVEFLVSFYNNEISEKSEIFDDQFSVERPDGSNFTLKIRSTKLEDSAMYFCASSGGQGAQDTQYFGPGTRLTVL.

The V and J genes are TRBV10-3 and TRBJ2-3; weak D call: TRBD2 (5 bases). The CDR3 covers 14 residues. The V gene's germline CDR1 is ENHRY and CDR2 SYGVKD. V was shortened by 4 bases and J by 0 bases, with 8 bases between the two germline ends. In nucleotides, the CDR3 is TGTGCCATCAGTGGTGGCGGGAGCACAGATACGCAGTATTTT. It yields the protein CAISGGGSTDTQYF.

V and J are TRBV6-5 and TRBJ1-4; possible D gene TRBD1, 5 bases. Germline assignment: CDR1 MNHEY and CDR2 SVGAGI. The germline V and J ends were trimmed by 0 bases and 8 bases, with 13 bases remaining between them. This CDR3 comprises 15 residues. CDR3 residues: CASSYSTHRREKLFF. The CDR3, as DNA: TGTGCCAGCAGTTACTCGACCCACAGGAGAGAAAAACTGTTTTTT.

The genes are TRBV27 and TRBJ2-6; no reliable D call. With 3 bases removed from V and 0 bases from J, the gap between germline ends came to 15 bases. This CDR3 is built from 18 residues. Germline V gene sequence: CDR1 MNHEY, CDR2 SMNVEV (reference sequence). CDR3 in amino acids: CASSFLASLSSGANVLTF. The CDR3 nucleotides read TGTGCCAGCAGTTTTTTGGCGTCCCTGAGCTCTGGGGCCAACGTCCTGACTTTC.

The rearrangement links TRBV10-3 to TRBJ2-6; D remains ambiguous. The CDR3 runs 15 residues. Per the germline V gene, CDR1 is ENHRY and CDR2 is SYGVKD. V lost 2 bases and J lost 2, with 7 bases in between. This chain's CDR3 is CAISEEEPGANVLTF. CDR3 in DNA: TGTGCCATCAGTGAGGAAGAACCTGGGGCCAACGTCCTGACTTTC.

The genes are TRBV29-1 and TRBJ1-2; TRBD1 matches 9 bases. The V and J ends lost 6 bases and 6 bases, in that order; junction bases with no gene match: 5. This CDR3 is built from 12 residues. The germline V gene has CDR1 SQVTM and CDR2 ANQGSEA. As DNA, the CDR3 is TGCAGCGTCACCGGGACAGGGAATGGCTACACCTTC. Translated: CSVTGTGNGYTF.

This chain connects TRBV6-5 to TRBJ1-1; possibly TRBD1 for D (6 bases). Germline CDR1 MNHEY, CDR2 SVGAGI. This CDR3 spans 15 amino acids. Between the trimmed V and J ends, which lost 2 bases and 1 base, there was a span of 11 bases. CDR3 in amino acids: CASSYNQGWNTEAFF. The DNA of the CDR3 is TGTGCCAGCAGTTACAATCAGGGGTGGAACACTGAAGCTTTCTTT.

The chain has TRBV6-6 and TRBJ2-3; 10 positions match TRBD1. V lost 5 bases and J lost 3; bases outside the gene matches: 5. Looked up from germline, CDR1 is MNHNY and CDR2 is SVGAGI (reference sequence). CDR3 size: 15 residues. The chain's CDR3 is CASSNRDRGTDTQYF. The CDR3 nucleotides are TGTGCCAGCAGTAATCGGGACAGGGGTACAGATACGCAGTATTTT.

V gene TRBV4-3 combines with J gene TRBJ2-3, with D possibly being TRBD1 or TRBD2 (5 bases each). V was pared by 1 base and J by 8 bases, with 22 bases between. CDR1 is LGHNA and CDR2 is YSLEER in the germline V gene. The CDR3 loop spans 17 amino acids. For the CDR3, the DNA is TGCGCCAGCAGCCAAGGTCTCCGGGACGCAACCCCAGCTACGCAGTATTTT. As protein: CASSQGLRDATPATQYF.

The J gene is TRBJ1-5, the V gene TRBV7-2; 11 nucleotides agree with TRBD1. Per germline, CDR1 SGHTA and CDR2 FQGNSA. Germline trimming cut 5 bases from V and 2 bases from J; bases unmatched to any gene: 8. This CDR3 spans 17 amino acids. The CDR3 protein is CASSDRDRGSGNQPQHF. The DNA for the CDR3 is TGTGCCAGCAGCGACCGGGACAGGGGGTCCGGCAATCAGCCCCAGCATTTT.

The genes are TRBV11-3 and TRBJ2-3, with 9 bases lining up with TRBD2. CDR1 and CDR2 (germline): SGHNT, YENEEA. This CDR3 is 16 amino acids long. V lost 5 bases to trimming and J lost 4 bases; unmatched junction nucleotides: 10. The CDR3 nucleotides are TGTGCCAGCAGCACAAGACTAGCGGAGGGAGCAGATACGCAGTATTTT. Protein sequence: CASSTRLAEGADTQYF. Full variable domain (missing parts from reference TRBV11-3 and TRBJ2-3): EAGVVQSPRYKIIEKKQPVAFWCNPISGHNTLYWYLQNLGQGPELLIRYENEEAVDDSQLPKDRFSAERLKGVDSTLKIQPAELGDSAVYLCASSTRLAEGADTQYFGPGTRLTVL.

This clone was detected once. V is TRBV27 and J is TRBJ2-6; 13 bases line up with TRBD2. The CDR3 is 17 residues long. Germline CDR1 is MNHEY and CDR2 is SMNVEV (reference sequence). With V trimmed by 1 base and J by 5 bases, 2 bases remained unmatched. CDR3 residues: CASSLLGTSGRANVLTF. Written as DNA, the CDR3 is TGTGCCAGCAGTTTATTAGGGACTAGCGGGAGGGCCAACGTCCTGACTTTC.

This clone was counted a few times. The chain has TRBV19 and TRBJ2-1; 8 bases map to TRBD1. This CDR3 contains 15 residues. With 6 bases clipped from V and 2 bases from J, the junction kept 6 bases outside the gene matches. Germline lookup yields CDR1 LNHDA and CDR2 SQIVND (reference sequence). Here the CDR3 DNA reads TGTGCCAGTAGGAGTCCAGGGGGCCCCTACAATGAGCAGTTCTTC. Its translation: CASRSPGGPYNEQFF.

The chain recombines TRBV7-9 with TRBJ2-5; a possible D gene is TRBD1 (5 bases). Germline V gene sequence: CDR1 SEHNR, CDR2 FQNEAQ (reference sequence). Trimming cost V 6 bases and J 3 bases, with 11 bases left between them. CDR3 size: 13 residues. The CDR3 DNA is TGTGCCAGCAGTCTCGACAGCAAAGAGACCCAGTACTTC. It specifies CASSLDSKETQYF. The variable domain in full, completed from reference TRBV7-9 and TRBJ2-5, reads DTGVSQNPRHKITKRGQNVTFRCDPISEHNRLYWYRQTLGQGPEFLTYFQNEAQLEKSRLLSDRFSAERPKGSFSTLEIQRTEQGDSAMYLCASSLDSKETQYFGPGTRLLVL.

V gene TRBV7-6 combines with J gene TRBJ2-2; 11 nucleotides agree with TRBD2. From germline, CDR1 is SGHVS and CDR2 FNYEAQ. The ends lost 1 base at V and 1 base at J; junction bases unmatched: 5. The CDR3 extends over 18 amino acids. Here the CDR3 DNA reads TGTGCCAGCAGCTTAGTAGGACTAGCGGGTCAGAACACCGGGGAGCTGTTTTTT. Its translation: CASSLVGLAGQNTGELFF.

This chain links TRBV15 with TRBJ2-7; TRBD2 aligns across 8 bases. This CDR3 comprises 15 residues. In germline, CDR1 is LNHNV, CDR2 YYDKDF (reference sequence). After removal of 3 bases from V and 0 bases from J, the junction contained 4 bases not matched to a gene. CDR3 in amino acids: CATSSPGGASYEQYF. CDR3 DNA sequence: TGTGCCACCAGCAGTCCGGGGGGGGCCTCCTACGAGCAGTACTTC.

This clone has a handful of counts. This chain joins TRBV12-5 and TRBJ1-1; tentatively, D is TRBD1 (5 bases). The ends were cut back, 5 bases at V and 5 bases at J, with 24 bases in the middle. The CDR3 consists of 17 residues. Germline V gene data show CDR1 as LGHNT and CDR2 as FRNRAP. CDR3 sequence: CASGLGGGGESETEAFF. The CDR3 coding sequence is TGTGCTAGTGGTCTCGGAGGTGGGGGGGAGAGTGAAACTGAAGCTTTCTTT.

The DNA of the CDR3 is TGTGCCAGCAGCTTAGGGGTAGCGGGAATAATCTACGAGCAGTACTTC. The encoded protein is CASSLGVAGIIYEQYF. This chain links TRBV7-8 with TRBJ2-7; 8 bases agree with TRBD2. Trimming cost V 1 base and J 3 bases; bases outside gene matches: 8. In germline, CDR1 is SGHVS, CDR2 FQNEAQ. This CDR3 spans 16 amino acids.

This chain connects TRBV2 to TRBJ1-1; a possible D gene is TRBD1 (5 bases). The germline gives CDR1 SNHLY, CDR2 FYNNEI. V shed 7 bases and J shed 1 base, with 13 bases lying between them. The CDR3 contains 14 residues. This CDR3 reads CASIRRGANTEAFF. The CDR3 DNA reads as TGTGCCAGCATTCGGAGGGGAGCGAACACTGAAGCTTTCTTT.

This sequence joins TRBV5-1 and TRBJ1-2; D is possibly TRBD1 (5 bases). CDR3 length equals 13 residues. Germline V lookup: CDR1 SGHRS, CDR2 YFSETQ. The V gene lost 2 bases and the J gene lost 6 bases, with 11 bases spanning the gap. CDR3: CASSFEGSDGYTF. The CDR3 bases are TGCGCCAGCAGCTTCGAGGGGTCAGATGGCTACACCTTC.

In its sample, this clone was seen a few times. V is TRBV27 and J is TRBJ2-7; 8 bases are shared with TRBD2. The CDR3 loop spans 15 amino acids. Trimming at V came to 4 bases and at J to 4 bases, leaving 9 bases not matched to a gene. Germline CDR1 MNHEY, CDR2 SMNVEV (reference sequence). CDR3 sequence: CASSSGGANLYEQYF. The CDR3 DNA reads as TGTGCCAGCAGTTCCGGGGGGGCAAATCTGTACGAGCAGTACTTC.

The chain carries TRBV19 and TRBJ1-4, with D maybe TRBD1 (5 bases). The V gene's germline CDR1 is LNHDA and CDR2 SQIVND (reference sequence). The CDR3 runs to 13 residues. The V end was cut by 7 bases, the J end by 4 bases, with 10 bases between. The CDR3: CASKGTFNEKLFF. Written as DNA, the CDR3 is TGTGCCAGTAAAGGGACCTTTAATGAAAAACTGTTTTTT.